This TCR beta chain was observed in a study of regulatory T cells in long-lasting Graves disease. Time point indicated: newly diagnosed GD, antithyroid drugs for less than 3 months. The authors made the TCR library using RNA they extracted from PBMCs. An endocrinology department in Xi'an, China, recruited the patients. The CDR3 is 15 residues long. The germline gives CDR1 PRHDT, CDR2 FYEKMQ (reference sequence). The junction had 11 bases not matched to a gene; V was cut back by 5 bases and J by 5 bases. This clonotype was picked up many times. Arm-PCR of CDR3 regions and iRepertoire HTBI primers were used to build TCR beta libraries. One entry per CDR3 protein, called by TCRdb with MiXCR from the multiplex PCR reads. There are about 520,000 distinct CDR3 sequences in the sample; about 12% occur only once, and roughly 8.9% lies in the top ten. This same sample was also part of a study on T cells in Graves' hyperthyroidism and ophthalmopathy. As reported in that work: A first-round RT-PCR of the TCR CDR3 used the HTBI primer set.

The TCR comes from a woman between 25 and 40 years old with Graves disease. This chain connects TRBV13 to TRBJ1-2; 7 bases map to TRBD1. The material sequenced was peripheral blood mononuclear cells (PBMCs), taken at new diagnosis, from a patient treated with antithyroid drugs. CDR3 nucleotide sequence: TGTGCCAGCAGCCCGGGGGACAGCGGGAGGTATGGCTACACCTTC. Its protein is CASSPGDSGRYGYTF.